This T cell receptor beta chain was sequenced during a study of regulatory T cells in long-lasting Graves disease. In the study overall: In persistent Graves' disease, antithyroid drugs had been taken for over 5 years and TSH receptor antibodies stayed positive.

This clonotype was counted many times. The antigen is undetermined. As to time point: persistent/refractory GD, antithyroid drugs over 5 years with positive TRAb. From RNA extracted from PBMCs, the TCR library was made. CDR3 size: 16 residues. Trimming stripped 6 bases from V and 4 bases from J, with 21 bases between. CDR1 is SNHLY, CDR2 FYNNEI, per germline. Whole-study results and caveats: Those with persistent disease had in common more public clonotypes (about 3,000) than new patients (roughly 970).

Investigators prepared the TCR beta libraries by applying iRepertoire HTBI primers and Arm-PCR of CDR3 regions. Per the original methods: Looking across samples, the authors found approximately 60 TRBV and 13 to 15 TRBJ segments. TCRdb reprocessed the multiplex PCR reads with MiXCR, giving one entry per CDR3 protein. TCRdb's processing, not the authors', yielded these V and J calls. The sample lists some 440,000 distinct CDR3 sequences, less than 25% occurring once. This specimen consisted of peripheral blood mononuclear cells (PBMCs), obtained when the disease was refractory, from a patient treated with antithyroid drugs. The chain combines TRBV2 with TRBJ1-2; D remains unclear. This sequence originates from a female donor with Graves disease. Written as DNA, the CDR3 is TGTGCCAGCAGGGACGCCTACGTCCGGGAGGTCTATGGCTACACCTTC. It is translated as CASRDAYVREVYGYTF.